The T cell receptor beta chain under discussion was sequenced for a study of cytomegalovirus exposure and HLA in healthy donors. Whole-study context: A prior study identified 110 million or so unique TCR beta sequences from roughly 180 million T cells. Findings and limits, study-wide: As was reported, the HLA-A and HLA-B alleles of most subjects were accurately predicted from TCR beta sequences.

This CDR3 spans 19 amino acids. Germline lookup yields CDR1 MGHRA and CDR2 YSYEKL. V lost 1 base, J lost 4 bases, and 10 bases stayed unmatched. Remarks on this clone: The antigen is undetermined.

The PCR was carried out with 60 Vbeta primers and 13 Jbeta primers. Assay: immunoSEQ multiplex PCR; the TCRdb copy retains only in-frame clones and omits some. This sample carries some 90,000 clones, 81% of them seen once, and the ten largest clones take 1.4%. The sequenced sample consisted of PBMCs. This rearrangement joins TRBV4-1 to TRBJ2-6; 10 bases are shared with TRBD1. This receptor was identified in a man aged 35-49 years in good health and CMV-seronegative. Here the CDR3 reads CASSQVTPGQGSGANVLTF. The DNA for the CDR3 is TGCGCCAGCAGCCAAGTTACCCCGGGACAGGGGTCCGGGGCCAACGTCCTGACTTTC.